The next 13 T cell receptor beta chains were all read from a single sample in a study of post-analysis software for immune sequencing data. The study's findings and limits: Roughly five TRBV segments occurring more often in patients than controls included TRBV5-6, TRBV5-1 and TRBV20-1.

Unique molecular identifiers featured in each of the TCR beta cDNA libraries. TCRdb re-called the PCR reads through MiXCR, storing one row per CDR3 protein. The sample consists of about 810,000 distinct CDR3 sequences, around 50% of them appearing once. For these receptors, no antigen is known. The sample consisted of blood. The receptor source for this set is a girl aged 5-17 years with multiple sclerosis.

The V and J genes are TRBV6-1 and TRBJ2-4; TRBD1 aligns across 8 bases. The J call is doubtful: the DNA matches TRBJ2-7 better. There are 16 residues in the CDR3. In germline, CDR1 is MNHNS, CDR2 SASEGT. CDR3 bases: TGTGCCAGCAGTGCTTTAGGGACAGGCCTTTCCTACGAGCAGTACTTC. Encoded protein: CASSALGTGLSYEQYF.

With respect to this clonotype: One junction end disagrees with the germline gene, perhaps due to a read error. The V gene is TRBV9, the J gene TRBJ1-6; D remains ambiguous. The CDR3 runs 14 residues. Germline CDR1 reads SGDLS; CDR2 reads YYNGEE. For the CDR3, the DNA is TGTGCCCGCTCGATCGGCTCCTATAATTCACCCCCCCACTTT. Protein product: CARSIGSYNSPPHF.

The V call is TRBV12-3 or TRBV12-4, the J call TRBJ1-5; perhaps TRBD1 as D (6 bases). V lost 5 bases and J 15 bases, leaving 20 bases between the germline ends. This CDR3 is 13 amino acids long. The CDR3 bases are TGTGCCAGCAGTCCCGATTCCTCACAGGGAGGGCATTTT. This gives the protein CASSPDSSQGGHF.

The gene calls are TRBV2 and TRBJ2-5, with 9 bases that match TRBD2. The CDR3 sequence is 16 residues long. Trimming removed 2 bases from V and 4 bases from J; junction bases left unmatched: 8. Germline CDR1 reads SNHLY; CDR2 reads FYNNEI. CDR3 amino acids: CASSEQGGRAAETQYF. The DNA of the CDR3 is TGTGCCAGCAGTGAACAGGGCGGGAGGGCCGCAGAGACCCAGTACTTC.

This clonotype was detected a few times. The chain couples TRBV29-1 to TRBJ2-7; 10 bases agree with TRBD2. The ends lost 5 bases at V and 0 bases at J; junction bases unmatched: 19. The CDR3 runs to 19 residues. From germline, CDR1 is SQVTM and CDR2 ANQGSEA. CDR3: CSVRVAGGKTPHISYEQYF. CDR3 in DNA: TGCAGCGTTCGGGTAGCGGGAGGAAAAACACCACACATCTCCTACGAGCAGTACTTC.

The rearrangement links TRBV5-1 to TRBJ2-5, with D hard to call. This CDR3 comprises 14 residues. Per the germline V gene, CDR1 is SGHRS and CDR2 is YFSETQ. The V end lost 4 bases, the J end lost 0 bases, and 10 bases lay between the germline ends. The CDR3: CASSQTEYQETQYF. The CDR3 bases are TGCGCCAGCAGCCAAACAGAATACCAAGAGACCCAGTACTTC.

The chain couples TRBV7-9 to TRBJ1-2, with D unresolved. Deletions cut 7 bases from V and 4 bases from J, with 13 bases between. CDR3 length equals 13 residues. The germline V gene encodes CDR1 SEHNR and CDR2 FQNEAQ (reference sequence). CDR3 in amino acids: CASNALEAYGYTF. CDR3 DNA sequence: TGTGCCAGCAACGCGTTGGAGGCCTATGGCTACACCTTC. The variable domain in full, completed from reference TRBV7-9 and TRBJ1-2, reads DTGVSQNPRHKITKRGQNVTFRCDPISEHNRLYWYRQTLGQGPEFLTYFQNEAQLEKSRLLSDRFSAERPKGSFSTLEIQRTEQGDSAMYLCASNALEAYGYTFGSGTRLTVV.

The J gene is TRBJ2-1, the V gene TRBV5-1; 13 bases match TRBD2. J gave up 8 bases and V 4 bases, and 18 bases lay outside the gene matches. There are 19 residues in the CDR3. Germline CDR1 reads SGHRS; CDR2 reads YFSETQ. CDR3 sequence: CASSPGRTSGSFSLDEQFF. DNA for the CDR3: TGCGCCAGCAGCCCTGGTCGGACTAGCGGGAGCTTCTCCCTGGATGAGCAGTTCTTC.

This chain uses TRBV12-3 or TRBV12-4 with TRBJ2-2; 14 nucleotides agree with TRBD2. This CDR3 is built from 16 residues. V was pared by 6 bases and J by 7 bases, with 7 bases of the junction left unmatched. The CDR3 here is CASRSGTSGGIGELFF. The CDR3 DNA reads TGTGCCAGCAGGTCCGGGACTAGCGGGGGTATCGGGGAGCTGTTTTTT.

The chain uses TRBV7-8 and TRBJ2-7; 11 bases are shared with TRBD2. The CDR3 has 15 amino acids. CDR1 and CDR2 from the germline V gene are SGHVS and FQNEAQ. Trimming removed 7 bases from V and 5 bases from J; junction bases left unmatched: 10. CDR3: CASKPGASGRNEQYF. The DNA for the CDR3 is TGTGCCAGCAAACCTGGGGCTAGCGGGAGGAACGAGCAGTACTTC.

The V call is TRBV27, the J call TRBJ1-6; D is ambiguous. There are 19 residues in the CDR3. The V gene's germline CDR1 is MNHEY and CDR2 SMNVEV (reference sequence). Trimming removed 1 base from V and 3 bases from J, with 19 bases in between. CDR3 DNA: TGTGCCAGCAGTTTATTTGGGGTTGAGGGAGTTAGCTATAATTCACCCCTCCACTTT. Its translation is CASSLFGVEGVSYNSPLHF.

This clonotype occurred once. One base away lies a much larger clone, so this may be a sequencing read error. The chain joins TRBV5-1 to TRBJ2-5; no reliable D call. Germline V gene sequence: CDR1 SGHRS, CDR2 YFSETQ. Trimming took off 0 bases at V and 2 bases at J, with 5 bases between the two ends. The CDR3 covers 13 residues. The CDR3, as DNA: TGCGCCAGCAGCTTGGAGGCGCAAGAGACCCAGTACTTC. Its protein is CASSLEAQETQYF.

The chain has TRBV2 and TRBJ2-7; D remains unclear. The CDR3 totals 13 residues. V lost 4 bases and J 1 base, leaving 8 bases between the germline ends. Germline V gene sequence: CDR1 SNHLY, CDR2 FYNNEI. CDR3: CASSASTSYEQYF. The DNA for the CDR3 is TGTGCCAGCAGTGCGTCCACGTCCTACGAGCAGTACTTC.